This paragraph covers one TCR beta chain sequence. The sample is drawn from a study of T cells expressing NK-cell markers. This CDR3 contains 12 residues. From germline, CDR1 is SGHTA and CDR2 FQGNSA. After re-calling the 5' RACE reads, TCRdb lists one entry per CDR3 protein, DNA absent. This sample's table reports 250,000 or so distinct CDR3 sequences. The chain carries TRBV7-2 and TRBJ1-3. What was sequenced was blood T cells: a sorted CD56 or NKG2C T cell subset, CD4+ or CD8+ T cells, or bulk PBMC T cells (not recorded which). This TCR came from a woman aged 18-70 years in good health. The CDR3 here is CASSLGTSAEYF.